Listed below are T cell receptor beta chains from one sample, sequenced in a study of a mutant IDH1 vaccine in newly diagnosed glioma. The data were produced by immunoSEQ multiplex PCR, yet TCRdb's version contains in-frame clones alone and is incomplete. Of 65,000 to 85,000 clones in the sample, around 87% were seen once. These receptors' antigens are unknown. This material consisted of PBMCs, taken from a glioma patient whose treatment included an IDH1 peptide vaccine. The origin of the receptors is a man younger than 40 with glioma. Each CDR3 is given with its conserved first and last residue. Each record gives: V gene, D gene, CDR3 length, clone size, J gene, CDR3 protein, CDR3 DNA. D genes are given only for firm matches. Size tells how often a clone was seen (once, few, many) or the class of an expanded clone, and some rows leave it out.

V: TRBV7-9
D: .
length: 14
size: .
J: TRBJ2-1
CDR3: CASSLAGPYNEQFF
DNA: TGTGCCAGCAGCTTGGCGGGTCCCTACAATGAGCAGTTCTTC

V: TRBV10-3
D: TRBD2
length: 16
size: few
J: TRBJ2-3
CDR3: CAISAGTSGSTDTQYF
DNA: TGTGCCATCAGTGCCGGGACTAGCGGGAGCACAGATACGCAGTATTTT

V: TRBV28
D: .
length: 11
size: .
J: TRBJ2-7
CDR3: CASSVTYEQYF
DNA: TGTGCCAGCAGCGTCACCTACGAGCAGTACTTC

V: TRBV6-6
D: .
length: 14
size: .
J: TRBJ2-2
CDR3: CASSPRVGTGELFF
DNA: TGTGCCAGCAGCCCAAGGGTTGGGACCGGGGAGCTGTTTTTT

V: TRBV28
D: .
length: 15
size: .
J: TRBJ2-3
CDR3: CASSFSVKKSDTQYF
DNA: TGTGCCAGCAGTTTCTCGGTAAAAAAGTCAGATACGCAGTATTTT

V: TRBV11-2
D: TRBD2
length: 13
size: .
J: TRBJ2-5
CDR3: CASSMTSAETQYF
DNA: TGTGCCAGCAGTATGACTAGCGCAGAGACCCAGTACTTC

V: TRBV9
D: TRBD2
length: 16
size: .
J: TRBJ2-1
CDR3: CASSVRGLAGVNEQFF
DNA: TGTGCCAGCAGCGTAAGGGGACTAGCGGGAGTCAATGAGCAGTTCTTC

V: TRBV13
D: TRBD1
length: 16
size: .
J: TRBJ1-2
CDR3: CASSLGPGQGLYGYTF
DNA: TGTGCCAGCAGCTTAGGACCGGGACAGGGGCTCTATGGCTACACCTTC

V: TRBV6-1
D: .
length: 15
size: .
J: TRBJ1-2
CDR3: CASTLDRTAHYGYTF
DNA: TGTGCCAGCACCCTAGACAGGACGGCCCATTATGGCTACACCTTC

V: TRBV5-4
D: .
length: 14
size: .
J: TRBJ1-2
CDR3: CASSSSGVAYGYTF
DNA: TGTGCCAGCAGCTCCTCCGGGGTCGCCTATGGCTACACCTTC

V: TRBV7-2
D: .
length: 12
size: .
J: TRBJ2-3
CDR3: CASSFSTDTQYF
DNA: TGTGCCAGCAGCTTTTCCACAGATACGCAGTATTTT

V: TRBV19
D: .
length: 17
size: few
J: TRBJ1-2
CDR3: CASSIISGRTTFYGYTF
DNA: TGTGCCAGTAGTATAATTTCGGGTAGGACAACGTTCTATGGCTACACCTTC

V: TRBV5-4
D: .
length: 15
size: once
J: TRBJ2-6
CDR3: CASSLMADGANVLTF
DNA: TGTGCCAGCAGCCTCATGGCGGATGGGGCCAACGTCCTGACTTTC

V: TRBV18
D: .
length: 12
size: .
J: TRBJ2-7
CDR3: CASSPRGYEQYF
DNA: TGTGCCAGCTCACCACGTGGCTACGAGCAGTACTTC

V: TRBV4-2
D: TRBD1
length: 15
size: few
J: TRBJ1-1
CDR3: CASSQAGTVNTEAFF
DNA: TGTGCCAGCAGCCAAGCGGGGACAGTAAACACTGAAGCTTTCTTT

V: TRBV7-9
D: .
length: 14
size: .
J: TRBJ2-7
CDR3: CASGIGTDPTTEYF
DNA: TGTGCCAGCGGAATCGGGACGGACCCTACTACGGAGTACTTC

V: TRBV5-4
D: TRBD1
length: 13
size: .
J: TRBJ2-5
CDR3: CAGSGTGSETQYF
DNA: TGTGCCGGGTCCGGGACAGGGAGTGAGACCCAGTACTTC

V: TRBV28
D: .
length: 16
size: .
J: TRBJ2-7
CDR3: CASSPDLMAGRNEQYF
DNA: TGTGCCAGCAGTCCCGACCTGATGGCGGGACGCAACGAGCAGTACTTC

V: TRBV7-2
D: .
length: 17
size: once
J: TRBJ1-6
CDR3: CASSLMSGAAYNSPLHF
DNA: TGTGCCAGCAGCTTAATGTCAGGGGCGGCCTATAATTCACCCCTCCACTTT

V: TRBV28
D: .
length: 14
size: .
J: TRBJ1-1
CDR3: CASSLSGRNTEAFF
DNA: TGTGCCAGCAGTTTATCAGGTAGGAACACTGAAGCTTTCTTT

V: TRBV9
D: TRBD2
length: 16
size: .
J: TRBJ2-1
CDR3: CASSVERLAGYNEQFF
DNA: TGTGCCAGCAGCGTAGAAAGACTAGCGGGTTATAATGAGCAGTTCTTC

V: TRBV28
D: .
length: 12
size: .
J: TRBJ1-5
CDR3: CASTSGEQPQHF
DNA: TGTGCCAGCACCTCCGGGGAACAGCCCCAGCATTTT

V: TRBV2
D: TRBD1
length: 15
size: .
J: TRBJ2-7
CDR3: CASSVPGQGAPEQYF
DNA: TGTGCCAGCAGCGTCCCGGGACAGGGGGCGCCTGAGCAGTACTTC

V: TRBV19
D: .
length: 13
size: .
J: TRBJ2-7
CDR3: CASSIQGSYEQYF
DNA: TGTGCCAGTAGTATACAGGGCTCCTACGAGCAGTACTTC

V: TRBV11-2
D: .
length: 15
size: .
J: TRBJ1-3
CDR3: CASSFSGHTGNTIYF
DNA: TGTGCCAGCAGCTTCTCAGGGCACACGGGAAACACCATATATTTT

V: TRBV27
D: .
length: 19
size: .
J: TRBJ2-7
CDR3: CATAVAASGYRGLPYEQYF
DNA: TGTGCGACAGCAGTTGCGGCCTCAGGGTACAGAGGTTTACCCTACGAGCAGTACTTC

V: TRBV7-2
D: .
length: 13
size: .
J: TRBJ1-2
CDR3: CASSPDRVYGYTF
DNA: TGTGCCAGCAGCCCCGACAGAGTCTATGGCTACACCTTC

V: TRBV4-1
D: TRBD1
length: 16
size: .
J: TRBJ1-1
CDR3: CASSQESTGARAEAFF
DNA: TGCGCCAGCAGCCAAGAGTCTACAGGGGCGAGGGCTGAAGCTTTCTTT

V: TRBV5-1
D: .
length: 16
size: .
J: TRBJ1-6
CDR3: CASSLDRQVYNSPLHF
DNA: TGCGCCAGCAGCTTGGATCGGCAAGTCTATAATTCACCCCTCCACTTT

V: TRBV10-1
D: .
length: 13
size: .
J: TRBJ1-1
CDR3: CASSDRLNTEAFF
DNA: TGCGCCAGCAGTGACAGATTGAACACTGAAGCTTTCTTT

V: TRBV18
D: .
length: 14
size: .
J: TRBJ2-5
CDR3: CASSPSSGGETQYF
DNA: TGTGCCAGCTCACCTTCGTCAGGAGGAGAGACCCAGTACTTC

V: TRBV7-3
D: .
length: 13
size: .
J: TRBJ2-5
CDR3: CASSPGPDETQYF
DNA: TGTGCCAGCAGCCCGGGACCGGATGAGACCCAGTACTTC

V: TRBV6-5
D: TRBD2
length: 15
size: .
J: TRBJ2-7
CDR3: CASSPRAGSSYEQYF
DNA: TGTGCCAGCAGCCCGAGAGCGGGGAGCTCCTACGAGCAGTACTTC

V: TRBV7-9
D: .
length: 13
size: .
J: TRBJ1-3
CDR3: CASSLTSGNTIYF
DNA: TGTGCCAGCAGCTTAACTTCTGGAAACACCATATATTTT

V: TRBV11-2
D: .
length: 15
size: .
J: TRBJ1-5
CDR3: CASSLDLAGNQPQHF
DNA: TGTGCCAGCAGCTTAGATCTGGCGGGCAATCAGCCCCAGCATTTT

V: TRBV6-6
D: TRBD2
length: 15
size: .
J: TRBJ2-5
CDR3: CASSYPGGNQETQYF
DNA: TGTGCCAGCAGTTACCCGGGGGGGAATCAAGAGACCCAGTACTTC

V: TRBV2
D: TRBD1
length: 16
size: .
J: TRBJ1-5
CDR3: CASSLQGARSNQPQHF
DNA: TGTGCCAGCAGTTTACAGGGGGCGAGGAGCAATCAGCCCCAGCATTTT

V: TRBV5-5
D: TRBD1
length: 15
size: .
J: TRBJ2-1
CDR3: CASSIRQGFGDEQFF
DNA: TGTGCCAGCAGCATACGACAGGGTTTCGGCGATGAGCAGTTCTTC

V: TRBV6-1
D: TRBD1
length: 16
size: .
J: TRBJ1-5
CDR3: CASSDDGQGPEGPQHF
DNA: TGTGCCAGCAGTGATGATGGACAGGGACCTGAGGGGCCCCAGCATTTT

V: TRBV9
D: .
length: 16
size: .
J: TRBJ2-3
CDR3: CASSPPLAGRTDTQYF
DNA: TGTGCCAGCAGCCCCCCTTTGGCGGGACGCACAGATACGCAGTATTTT

V: TRBV5-1
D: .
length: 15
size: .
J: TRBJ1-6
CDR3: CASSLQGSYNSPLHF
DNA: TGCGCCAGCAGCTTGCAGGGCTCCTATAATTCACCCCTCCACTTT

V: TRBV30
D: .
length: 14
size: once
J: TRBJ1-6
CDR3: CAWSVGQSNSPLHF
DNA: TGTGCCTGGAGTGTGGGGCAGAGTAATTCACCCCTCCACTTT

V: TRBV6-5
D: .
length: 13
size: .
J: TRBJ1-5
CDR3: CASRVRINQPQHF
DNA: TGTGCCAGCAGGGTACGGATAAATCAGCCCCAGCATTTT

V: TRBV5-6
D: .
length: 15
size: .
J: TRBJ1-1
CDR3: CASSLLQGGGTEAFF
DNA: TGTGCCAGCAGCCTATTACAGGGAGGGGGCACTGAAGCTTTCTTT

V: TRBV5-4
D: .
length: 16
size: .
J: TRBJ2-1
CDR3: CASSRGLMSSYNEQFF
DNA: TGTGCCAGCAGCCGCGGACTGATGAGCTCCTACAATGAGCAGTTCTTC

V: TRBV5-5
D: TRBD1
length: 16
size: .
J: TRBJ2-7
CDR3: CASSDNPGQGSDEQYF
DNA: TGTGCCAGCAGCGATAACCCGGGACAGGGATCGGACGAGCAGTACTTC

V: TRBV6-4
D: .
length: 14
size: .
J: TRBJ1-4
CDR3: CASSPSGTDEKLFF
DNA: TGTGCCAGCAGCCCATCGGGGACGGATGAAAAACTGTTTTTT

V: TRBV9
D: .
length: 15
size: .
J: TRBJ1-2
CDR3: CASSGVDDRNYGYTF
DNA: TGTGCCAGCAGCGGAGTGGATGACAGGAACTATGGCTACACCTTC

V: TRBV29-1
D: TRBD1
length: 14
size: once
J: TRBJ1-4
CDR3: CSIKTGEGYEKLFF
DNA: TGCAGCATAAAAACAGGGGAGGGGTATGAAAAACTGTTTTTT

V: TRBV7-9
D: .
length: 14
size: .
J: TRBJ2-3
CDR3: CASSLDQSTDTQYF
DNA: TGTGCCAGCAGCTTAGACCAAAGCACAGATACGCAGTATTTT

V: TRBV6-6
D: .
length: 15
size: few
J: TRBJ2-1
CDR3: CASSYSGRQYNEQFF
DNA: TGTGCCAGCAGTTACTCAGGACGACAGTACAATGAGCAGTTCTTC

V: TRBV5-1
D: .
length: 16
size: .
J: TRBJ2-7
CDR3: CASSTIRDTGAYEQYF
DNA: TGCGCCAGCAGCACCATCCGGGACACAGGAGCCTACGAGCAGTACTTC

V: TRBV7-9
D: .
length: 15
size: .
J: TRBJ1-3
CDR3: CASSPGARAGNTIYF
DNA: TGTGCCAGCAGCCCCGGGGCCCGGGCTGGAAACACCATATATTTT

V: TRBV5-6
D: .
length: 15
size: .
J: TRBJ2-7
CDR3: CASSLASRAPYEQYF
DNA: TGTGCCAGCAGCTTGGCCAGCAGAGCCCCCTACGAGCAGTACTTC

V: TRBV28
D: .
length: 14
size: .
J: TRBJ2-1
CDR3: CASSLRQAYNEQFF
DNA: TGTGCCAGCAGTTTGCGACAGGCTTACAATGAGCAGTTCTTC

V: TRBV5-4
D: .
length: 15
size: .
J: TRBJ1-1
CDR3: CASSLVGAGNTEAFF
DNA: TGTGCCAGCAGCTTGGTCGGTGCCGGGAACACTGAAGCTTTCTTT

V: TRBV5-1
D: .
length: 14
size: once
J: TRBJ1-6
CDR3: CASSPDGLNSPLHF
DNA: TGCGCCAGCAGCCCGGACGGACTTAATTCACCCCTCCACTTT

V: TRBV6-1
D: TRBD1
length: 13
size: .
J: TRBJ1-2
CDR3: CASSEGQGVGYTF
DNA: TGTGCCAGCAGTGAAGGACAGGGGGTTGGCTACACCTTC

V: TRBV5-5
D: .
length: 15
size: .
J: TRBJ2-7
CDR3: CASSSTDRSNNEQYF
DNA: TGTGCCAGCAGTTCGACTGACAGGTCTAACAACGAGCAGTACTTC